This T cell receptor (beta chain) is drawn from a study of cytomegalovirus exposure and HLA in healthy donors. In germline, CDR1 is SNHLY, CDR2 FYNNEI. The ends lost 6 bases at V and 7 bases at J; junction bases unmatched: 11. CDR3 length equals 14 residues. Primers for the PCR totalled 60 Vbeta and 13 Jbeta. Produced via immunoSEQ multiplex PCR; TCRdb's table is partial and in-frame only. Among about 130,000 clones listed, 84% were seen once. This sequence originates from a man in his forties or fifties in good health and CMV-seronegative. The sample taken for sequencing was PBMCs. The chain couples TRBV2 to TRBJ2-7; 8 bases match TRBD2. This chain's CDR3 is CASRERTGGNEQYF. The CDR3 region has the DNA TGTGCCAGCAGGGAACGGACGGGGGGGAATGAGCAGTACTTC. The variable domain in full, completed from reference TRBV2 and TRBJ2-7, reads EPEVTQTPSHQVTQMGQEVILRCVPISNHLYFYWYRQILGQKVEFLVSFYNNEISEKSEIFDDQFSVERPDGSNFTLKIRSTKLEDSAMYFCASRERTGGNEQYFGPGTRLTVT.